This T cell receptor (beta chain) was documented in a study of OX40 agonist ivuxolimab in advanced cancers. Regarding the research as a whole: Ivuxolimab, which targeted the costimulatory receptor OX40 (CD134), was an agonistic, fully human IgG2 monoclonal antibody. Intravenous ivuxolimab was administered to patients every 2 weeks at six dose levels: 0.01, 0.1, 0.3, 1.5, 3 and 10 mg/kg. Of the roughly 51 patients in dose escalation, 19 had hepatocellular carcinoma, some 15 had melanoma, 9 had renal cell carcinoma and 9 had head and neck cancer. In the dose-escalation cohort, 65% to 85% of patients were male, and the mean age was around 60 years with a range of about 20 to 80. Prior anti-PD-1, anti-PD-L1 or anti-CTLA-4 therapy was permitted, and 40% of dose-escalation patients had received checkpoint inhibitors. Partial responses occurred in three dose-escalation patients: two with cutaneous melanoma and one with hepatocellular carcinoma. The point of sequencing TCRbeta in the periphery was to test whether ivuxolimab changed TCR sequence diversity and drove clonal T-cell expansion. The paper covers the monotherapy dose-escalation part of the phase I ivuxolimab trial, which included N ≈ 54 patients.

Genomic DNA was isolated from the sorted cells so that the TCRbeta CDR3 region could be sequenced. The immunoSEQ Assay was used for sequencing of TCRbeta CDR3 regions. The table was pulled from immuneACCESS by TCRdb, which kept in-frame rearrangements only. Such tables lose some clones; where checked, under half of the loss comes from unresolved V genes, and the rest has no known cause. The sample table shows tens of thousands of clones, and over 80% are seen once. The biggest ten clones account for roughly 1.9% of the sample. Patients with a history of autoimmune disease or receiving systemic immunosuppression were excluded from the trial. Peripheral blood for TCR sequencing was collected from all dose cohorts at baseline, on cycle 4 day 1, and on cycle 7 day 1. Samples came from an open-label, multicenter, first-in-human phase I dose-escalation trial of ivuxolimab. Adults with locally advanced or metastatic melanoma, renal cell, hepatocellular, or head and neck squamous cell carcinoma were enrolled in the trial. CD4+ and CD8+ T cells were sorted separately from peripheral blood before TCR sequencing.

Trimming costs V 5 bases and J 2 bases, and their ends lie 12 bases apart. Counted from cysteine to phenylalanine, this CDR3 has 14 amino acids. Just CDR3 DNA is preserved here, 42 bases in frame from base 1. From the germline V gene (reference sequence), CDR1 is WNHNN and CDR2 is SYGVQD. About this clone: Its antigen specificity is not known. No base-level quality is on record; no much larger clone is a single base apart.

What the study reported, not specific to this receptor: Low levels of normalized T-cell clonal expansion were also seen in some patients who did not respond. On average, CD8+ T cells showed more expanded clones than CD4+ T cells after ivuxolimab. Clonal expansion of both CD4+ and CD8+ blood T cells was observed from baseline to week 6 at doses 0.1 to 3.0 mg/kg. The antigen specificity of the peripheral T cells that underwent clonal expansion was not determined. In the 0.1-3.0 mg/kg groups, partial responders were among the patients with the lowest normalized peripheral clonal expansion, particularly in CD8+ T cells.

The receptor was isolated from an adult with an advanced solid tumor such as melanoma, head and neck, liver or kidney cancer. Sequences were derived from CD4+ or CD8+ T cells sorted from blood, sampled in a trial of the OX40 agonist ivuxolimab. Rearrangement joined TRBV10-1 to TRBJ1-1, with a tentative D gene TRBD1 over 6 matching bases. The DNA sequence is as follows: TGCGCCAGCAGTTTTCAGGGGTCTAACACTGAAGCTTTCTTT. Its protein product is CASSFQGSNTEAFF.